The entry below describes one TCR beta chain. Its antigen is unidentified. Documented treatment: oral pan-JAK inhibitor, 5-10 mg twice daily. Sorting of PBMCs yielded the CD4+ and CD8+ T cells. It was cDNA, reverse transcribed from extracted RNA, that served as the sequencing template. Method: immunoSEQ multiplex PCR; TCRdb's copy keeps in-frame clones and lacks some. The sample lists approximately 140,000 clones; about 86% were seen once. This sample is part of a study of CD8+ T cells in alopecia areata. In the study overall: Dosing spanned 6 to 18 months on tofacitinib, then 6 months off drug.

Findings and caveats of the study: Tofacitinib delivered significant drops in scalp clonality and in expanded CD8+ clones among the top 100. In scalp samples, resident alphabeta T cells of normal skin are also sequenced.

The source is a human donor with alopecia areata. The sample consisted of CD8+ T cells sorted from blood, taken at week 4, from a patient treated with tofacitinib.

The CDR3 region has the DNA TGCGCCAGCAGCCAAGGGCTTAGCGGGGGTGGGTGGAATGAGCAGTTCTTC. It encodes CASSQGLSGGGWNEQFF. The chain carries TRBV4-1 and TRBJ2-1, with 9 bases identical to TRBD2. The CDR3 is 17 residues long. V dropped 1 base and J dropped 7; count of bases not matched to a gene: 11. CDR1 is MGHRA, CDR2 YSYEKL, per germline.